This T cell receptor (beta chain) appears in the sequencing data of a study of molecular identifiers for immune sequencing clone quantification. Study outcomes and limitations: In a background of about 1 million naive cells, spiked Jurkat TCR RNA from one cell was reportedly detectable. Naive cells had under 1% of molecules in clones above 20 RNA copies, effectors over 99%.

The table lists this clonotype with many counts. The antigen is unknown. MiXCR was run by TCRdb on the PCR reads, yielding one entry per CDR3 protein. The sample has more than 450,000 distinct CDR3 sequences, around a fifth seen once. The sample was naive CD8+ T cells from blood, with Jurkat cell RNA spiked in. Subset in this sample: FACS-sorted CD8+CD4-CCR7+CD45RA+ naive T cells. The TCR originated in a human donor in good health. Some libraries in this study had Jurkat cell RNA spiked in.

DNA for the CDR3: TGTGCCAGCAGCTCGCGGACTAGCGGGGCGGCCACAGATACGCAGTATTTT. It specifies CASSSRTSGAATDTQYF. This rearrangement joins TRBV7-6 to TRBJ2-3, with TRBD2 identical over 12 bases. V trimming: 4 bases; J trimming: 2 bases; junction bases outside the gene matches: 7. Germline-derived CDR1 and CDR2 are SGHVS and FNYEAQ. CDR3 size: 17 residues.